The rows below give T cell receptor beta chains drawn from one sample of a study of blood T cells in healthy people across ages. TCRdb fed the 5' RACE reads into MiXCR, producing one record per CDR3 protein. The sample records 1.5 million to 2 million distinct CDR3 sequences, roughly two fifths being singletons. Sequencing input: blood. These receptors were obtained from a human donor in good health. Each CDR3 is given with its conserved first and last residue. A D gene is named only where the DNA matches it firmly. A row's size may be missing; if present it is once, few, many or a size class.

J gene,D gene,V gene,clone size,CDR3 DNA,CDR3 protein
TRBJ2-7,NA,TRBV3-1,NA,TGTGCCAGCAGCCAAGACTTTAACTCCGAGCAGTACTTC,CASSQDFNSEQYF
TRBJ1-3,NA,TRBV7-6,few,TGTGCCAGCAGCTTAGCGGCCGGCTCGGGAAACACCATATATTTT,CASSLAAGSGNTIYF
TRBJ2-4,NA,TRBV7-9,few,TGTGCCAGCAGCTTTGCGGTGGGCCGCCTTAACATTCAGTACTTC,CASSFAVGRLNIQYF
TRBJ2-1,NA,TRBV7-3,NA,TGTGCCAGCAGGGTCGGTCCCGCCGGCAATGAGCAGTTCTTC,CASRVGPAGNEQFF
TRBJ2-7,TRBD1,TRBV12-3/TRBV12-4,NA,TGTGCCAGCAGTCTATACAGGGACAGCCTAAGCTCCTACGAGCAGTACTTC,CASSLYRDSLSSYEQYF
TRBJ2-1,NA,TRBV20-1,NA,TGCAGTGCTAGAGTTTACAATGAGCAGTTCTTC,CSARVYNEQFF
TRBJ2-3,TRBD2,TRBV10-3,NA,TGTGCCATCAGTGGCACTAGCGGAAACACAGATACGCAGTTTTTT,CAISGTSGNTDTQFF
TRBJ2-7,TRBD1,TRBV6-5,NA,TGTGCCAGCAGTATTCGACAGGGGAGCTCCTACGAGCAGTACTTC,CASSIRQGSSYEQYF
TRBJ1-4,TRBD1,TRBV4-3,NA,TGCGCCAGCAGCCAAGAAGACAGGGGGTTTGAAAAACTGTTTTTT,CASSQEDRGFEKLFF
TRBJ1-2,TRBD1,TRBV5-8,many,TGTGCCAGCAGCTTTCGGGGACAGGTCTATGGCTACACCTTC,CASSFRGQVYGYTF
TRBJ2-7,NA,TRBV29-1,NA,TGCAGCGTTGATGGTAGGGGGGGTACCTACGAGCAGTACTTC,CSVDGRGGTYEQYF
TRBJ2-5,NA,TRBV7-2,few,TGTGCCAGCAGCTTATTATTCCGAGGGGAGACCCAGTACTTC,CASSLLFRGETQYF
TRBJ1-4,NA,TRBV6-1,NA,TGTGCCAGCAGTGAAGCAGAGGCGGACTCTAATGAAAAACTGTTTTTT,CASSEAEADSNEKLFF
TRBJ1-5,NA,TRBV20-1,many,TGCAGTGTTGCGGGAGGGTCTGGGGCAGGGTATCAGCCCCAGCATTTT,CSVAGGSGAGYQPQHF
TRBJ2-7,NA,TRBV7-2,few,TGTGCCAGCAGCCCTCGGCGCGGGACAGACTCCTACGAGCAGTACTTC,CASSPRRGTDSYEQYF
TRBJ1-4,NA,TRBV5-1,NA,TGCGCCAGCAGGCGACAGAATGAAAAACTGTTTTTT,CASRRQNEKLFF
TRBJ1-5,NA,TRBV7-2,NA,TGTGCCAGCAGCTCCACAGTAGGTCAGCCCCAGCATTTT,CASSSTVGQPQHF
TRBJ2-6,NA,TRBV18,NA,TGTGCCAGCTCACCTTTCGATGTTAAGAACGTCCTGACTTTC,CASSPFDVKNVLTF
TRBJ1-2,NA,TRBV20-1,NA,TGCAGTGCTAGACTATCAGGGTCCTCTAACTATGGCTACACCTTC,CSARLSGSSNYGYTF
TRBJ1-2,TRBD1,TRBV30,few,TGTGCCTGGAGTGTACCTGACAGGGCCAGCTATGGCTACACCTTC,CAWSVPDRASYGYTF
TRBJ1-5,TRBD1,TRBV7-2,NA,TGTGCCAGCAGCTTAGAGGGACAGAGAAATCAGCCCCAGCATTTT,CASSLEGQRNQPQHF
TRBJ2-7,TRBD1,TRBV5-1,NA,TGCGCCAGCAGCTTGGATTCCGGGACAGGGGATAAGCAGTACTTC,CASSLDSGTGDKQYF
TRBJ1-1,TRBD1,TRBV5-1,once,TGCGCCAGCAGCGGGGACAGGGGGTCCGGAGCTTTCTTT,CASSGDRGSGAFF
TRBJ2-3,TRBD2,TRBV6-5,NA,TGTGCCAGCAGTTACTCTCCAGCGGGGGGGGGCACAGATACGCAGTATTTT,CASSYSPAGGGTDTQYF
TRBJ1-4,NA,TRBV29-1,NA,TGCAGCGTTTTCGGACTTAATGAAAAACTGTTTTTT,CSVFGLNEKLFF
TRBJ2-7,TRBD1,TRBV4-3,NA,TGCGCCAGCAGCCGTCAGCTGGGGACAGGGCCTGGACCTTACTCCTACGAGCAGTACTTC,CASSRQLGTGPGPYSYEQYF
TRBJ2-3,TRBD2,TRBV7-9,few,TGTGCCAGCAGAATAAGAGCGGGGAGCACAGATACGCAGTATTTT,CASRIRAGSTDTQYF
TRBJ2-1,TRBD2,TRBV20-1,few,TGCAGTGCCCCTAGCGGGGGGGCCTCTTACAATGAGCAGTTCTTC,CSAPSGGASYNEQFF
TRBJ1-6,TRBD1,TRBV4-1,NA,TGCGCCAGCAGCCAAGGGAGGGGGCGAACGTCACCCCTCCACTTT,CASSQGRGRTSPLHF
TRBJ1-2,NA,TRBV20-1,NA,TGCAGTGCGTCACAGGCCCCTAACTATGGCTACACCTTC,CSASQAPNYGYTF
TRBJ1-3,NA,TRBV4-1,NA,TGCGCCAGCAGCCAGAGGGGCTCCCCGGTGGACACCATATATTTT,CASSQRGSPVDTIYF
TRBJ1-2,NA,TRBV6-2/TRBV6-3,NA,TGTGCCAGCAGTTACGCCGTCTATGGCTACACCTTC,CASSYAVYGYTF
TRBJ2-4,NA,TRBV27,NA,TGTGCCAGCAGGCCCCATTTGGTCATGCAGGCCAAAAACATTCAGTACTTC,CASRPHLVMQAKNIQYF
TRBJ1-2,NA,TRBV20-1,few,TGCAGTGCTAGAGAGGGTTTCGGGGGAATAGGCTACACCTTC,CSAREGFGGIGYTF
TRBJ1-1,NA,TRBV7-2,NA,TGTGCCAGCAGCTTACTCATTGGTAGTTGGGGCCCTTTCTTT,CASSLLIGSWGPFF
TRBJ2-5,TRBD2,TRBV12-3/TRBV12-4,few,TGTGCCAGCAGCTCCTGGTTAGCGGGGGATGGGGAGACCCAGTACTTC,CASSSWLAGDGETQYF
TRBJ1-4,NA,TRBV7-9,NA,TGTGCCAGCAGCCTGAGCGGTATCGGACTGTTTTTT,CASSLSGIGLFF
TRBJ2-3,NA,TRBV3-1,NA,TGTGCCAGCAGCCAAGTGGGGGCGTATAGCACAGATACGCAGTATTTT,CASSQVGAYSTDTQYF
TRBJ2-4,NA,TRBV28,NA,TGTGCCAGCAGTTCCCTACCTGATGAGCAGTACTTC,CASSSLPDEQYF
TRBJ1-4,NA,TRBV3-1,NA,TGTGCCAGCAGCCAAGGGCAAGGGGAGGATTACGAAAAACTGTTTTTT,CASSQGQGEDYEKLFF
TRBJ2-5,NA,TRBV2,NA,TGTGCCTGCAGTTGGGGGATTGGCAGGGCCCCTAGTGGCCAGTACTTC,CACSWGIGRAPSGQYF
TRBJ1-1,NA,TRBV7-2,NA,TGTGCCAGCAGCCCGGACGGAGGAGGCACTGAAGCTTTCTTT,CASSPDGGGTEAFF
TRBJ2-3,TRBD2,TRBV5-1,NA,TGCGCCAGCGGGATGGCGGGGGAGCTAAGAGATACGCAGTATTTT,CASGMAGELRDTQYF
TRBJ1-2,NA,TRBV14,few,TGTGCCAGCAGCCAAGAGTCATGGTACCACGGCTACACCTTC,CASSQESWYHGYTF
TRBJ1-1,TRBD1,TRBV11-2,few,TGTGCCAGCAGCTTAGGACAGGGGGATGTGAACACTGAAGCTTTCTTT,CASSLGQGDVNTEAFF